The text below deals with one T cell receptor beta chain. Its antigen is not known. The source of the sample is a study of PD-1 blockade in classical Hodgkin lymphoma. Broader study findings: Complete responders showed a baseline diversity that resembled the diversity of newly diagnosed patients. Patients with an early start, nivolumab under 1 year after ASCT, were excluded. Newly diagnosed patients were reported to exhibit reduced baseline TCR diversity relative to healthy donors.

Trimming took 4 bases from V and 4 from J; bases not matched to a gene: 10. This CDR3 spans 16 amino acids. Germline V gene sequence: CDR1 SGHNT, CDR2 YYREEE (reference sequence). Relapses following autologous stem cell transplantation were seen in all patients, with brentuximab vedotin exposure varying. Complete response, partial response or progressive disease were the best responses. Only in-frame clones appear in the TCRdb table, and some are missing; sequencing was by immunoSEQ multiplex PCR. The sample comprises 60,000 to 65,000 clones, 88% of which are singletons, and under 15% rests with the top ten.

The source was peripheral blood mononuclear cells (PBMCs), collected at baseline. This chain connects TRBV5-4 to TRBJ2-3; 9 nucleotides match TRBD2. The TCR originated in a human donor with classical Hodgkin lymphoma. The chain's CDR3 is CASSIGLASLSDTQYF. CDR3 nucleotide sequence: TGTGCCAGCAGCATCGGACTAGCGAGTTTATCAGATACGCAGTATTTT.